One T cell receptor (beta chain) is described in this entry. Its binding antigen is unknown. Sequenced using an Illumina HiSeq 2000. 5'RACE template switching, by which a universal primer site and unique molecular identifiers were added, was used to make TCR beta cDNA libraries. Priming for cDNA synthesis came from the TCR beta constant segment, and two successive PCR amplification steps followed. The paper's data handling went like this. Reads were demultiplexed and grouped by UMI with MIGEC, and clonotypes were assembled and quantified with MiTCR. To exclude erroneous sequences, only TCR cDNA sequences supported by at least two reads were retained. The tcR package was used for downstream repertoire analysis, and clonotypes were matched across fractions by CDR3 nucleotide sequence plus V segment. VDJmatch was used to annotate antigen specificity against VDJdb, with one amino acid substitution allowed in CDR3. TCRdb reprocessed the reads, so every CDR3 protein sequence counts as one entry and DNA is not shown. The V and J calls here are based on TCRdb, not the publication. Per the sample table, the count is a few hundred thousand distinct CDR3 sequences. The ten largest make up 3% to 4.5% of the sample.

To determine HCMV serostatus, a commercial ELISA kit was used to detect HCMV-specific IgG in serum. Peripheral blood mononuclear cells were isolated from blood by Ficoll density gradient centrifugation. The data are from a study of T cells expressing NK-cell markers (dated by TCRdb to the early 2020s). Turning to the overall study: TCR beta-chain repertoires were profiled in sorted CD3+CD56+NKG2C+, CD3+CD56+NKG2C- and CD3+CD56-NKG2C+ T-cell subsets from several donors. Of the eight sequenced donors, seven were found to be HCMV-seropositive and one was found to be HCMV-seronegative. The study sequenced eight donors, all healthy volunteers chosen at random: three men and five women. Illumina HiSeq 2000/2500, MiSeq or NextSeq was used to sequence libraries as 2 x 150 bp reads. The study at large found these results: Those dominant clonotypes were again the most abundant among CD3+CD56-NKG2C+ cells in a handful of donors, at about 28.3-65%. In over 5 donors, the dominant CD3+CD56+NKG2C+ clonotypes were among the top 10 CD8+ clonotypes and accounted for about 1.0-7.5% of CD8+ T cells. Whether the expanded NKG2C-expressing T cell clones were specific for HCMV antigens was left unclear.

Taken from cysteine to phenylalanine, the CDR3 has 13 residues. No DNA is listed. For CDR1 and CDR2, the germline V gene (reference sequence) lists LGHDT and YNNKEL. The TCR comes from a man between 18 and 29 years old in good health. Donor details come from another sample of the same person, matched by shared clones. Sequencing was done on a sample of blood T cells: a sorted CD56 or NKG2C T cell subset, CD4+ or CD8+ T cells, or bulk PBMC T cells (not recorded which). The chain employs TRBV3-1 and TRBJ1-2. The CDR3 region reads CASSQVTAGGYTF.